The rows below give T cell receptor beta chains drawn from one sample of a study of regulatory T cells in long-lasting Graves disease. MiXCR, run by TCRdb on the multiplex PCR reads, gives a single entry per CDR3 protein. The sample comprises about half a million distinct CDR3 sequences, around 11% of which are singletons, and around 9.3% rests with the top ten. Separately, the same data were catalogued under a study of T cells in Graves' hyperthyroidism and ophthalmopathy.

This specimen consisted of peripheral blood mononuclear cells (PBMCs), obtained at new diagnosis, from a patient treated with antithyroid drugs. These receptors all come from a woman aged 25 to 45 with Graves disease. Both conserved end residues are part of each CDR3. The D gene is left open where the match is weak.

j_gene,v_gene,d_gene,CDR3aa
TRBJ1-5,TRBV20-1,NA,CSARAGGKGNQPQHF
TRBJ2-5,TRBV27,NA,CASSFTFQETQYF
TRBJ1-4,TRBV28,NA,CASSLEYRVFEKLFF
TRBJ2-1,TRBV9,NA,CASSVEYGLAPYNEQFF
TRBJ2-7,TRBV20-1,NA,CSARDYATGGYEQYF
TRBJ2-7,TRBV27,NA,CASSFGVAGYEQYF
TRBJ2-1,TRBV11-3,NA,CASSLSGFIDNEQFF
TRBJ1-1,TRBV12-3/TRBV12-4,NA,CASSSGGSRRGEAFF
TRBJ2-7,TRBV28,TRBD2,CASTGRTGGSYEQYF
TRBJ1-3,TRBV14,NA,CASSPLGFTIYF
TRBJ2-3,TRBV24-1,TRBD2,CATSSASGRARDTQYF
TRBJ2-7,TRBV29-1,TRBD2,CSVRLAGGWEQYF
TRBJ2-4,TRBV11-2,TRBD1,CASSSGQGNIQYF
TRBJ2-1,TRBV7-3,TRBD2,CASSRRLAGGDEQFF
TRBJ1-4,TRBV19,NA,CASSIGGGQVNEKLFF
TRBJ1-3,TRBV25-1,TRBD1,CASSEDREEENTIYF
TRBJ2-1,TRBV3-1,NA,CASSQDSRGSGEQFF
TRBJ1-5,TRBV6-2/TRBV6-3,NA,CASSYGEYSNQPQHF
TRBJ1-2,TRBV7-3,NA,CANGGYGYTF
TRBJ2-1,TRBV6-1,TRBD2,CATQLSGLARNEQFF
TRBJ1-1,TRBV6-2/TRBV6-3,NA,CASSYGGYTEAFF
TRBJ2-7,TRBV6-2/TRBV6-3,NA,CASSYKYSFEAYEQYF
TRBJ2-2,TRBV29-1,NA,CSVATNPGRNTGELFF
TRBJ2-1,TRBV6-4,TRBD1,CASSSRQGRNEQFF
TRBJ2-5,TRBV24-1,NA,CATSDFYKKETQYF
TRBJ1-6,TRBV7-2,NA,CASSLVGVLNSPLHF
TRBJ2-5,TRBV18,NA,CASSPYRDGETQYF
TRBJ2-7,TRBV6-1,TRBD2,CASRDPKREGLSYEQYF
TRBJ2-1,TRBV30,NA,CAWSVRTGVNNEQFF
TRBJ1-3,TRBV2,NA,CASSARVLFVGNTIYF
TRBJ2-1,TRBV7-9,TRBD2,CASSLELWTSGSGSYNEQFF
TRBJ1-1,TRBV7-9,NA,CASSPSSGTEAFF
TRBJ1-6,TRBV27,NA,CASSLSWASTPSSYNSPLHF
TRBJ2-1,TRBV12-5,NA,CASGPGPPRDEQFF
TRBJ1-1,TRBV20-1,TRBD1,CGARDWDRGLTEAFF
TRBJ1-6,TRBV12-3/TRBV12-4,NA,CASRKRREYPPSPLHF
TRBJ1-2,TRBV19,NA,CASSISRANYGYTF
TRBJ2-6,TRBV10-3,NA,CAISSTAGANVLTF
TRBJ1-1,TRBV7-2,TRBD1,CASSVAGTGIKAFF
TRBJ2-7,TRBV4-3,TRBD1,CASSQGTGAGKQYF
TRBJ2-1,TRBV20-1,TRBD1,CSARPRDRAHNEQFF
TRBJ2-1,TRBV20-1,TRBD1,CSAPDRGYYNEQFF
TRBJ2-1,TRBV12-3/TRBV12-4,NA,CASRQRLQGNEQFF
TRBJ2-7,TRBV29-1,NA,CSVGPEVYF
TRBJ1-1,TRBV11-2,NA,CASSLRVSNTEAFF
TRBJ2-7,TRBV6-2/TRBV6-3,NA,CASSDLNGQIYEQYF
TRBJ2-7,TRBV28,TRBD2,CASSTTSNEQYF
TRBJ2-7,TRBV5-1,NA,CASSKGSSSYEQYF
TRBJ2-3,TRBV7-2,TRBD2,CASSLEVAGGGSTDTQYF